This entry lists 9 T cell receptor beta chains sequenced from one sample in a study of control samples from healthy donors and cancer patients. Clones were sequenced by immunoSEQ multiplex PCR, and TCRdb holds only the in-frame ones, with some missing. The repertoire holds more than 75,000 clones, with approximately 90% as singletons. Sequencing was carried out using PBMCs. These TCRs come from a woman in her fifties or sixties with head and neck cancer.

V usage is TRBV19 and J usage is TRBJ2-5; 7 nucleotides agree with TRBD2. CDR3 size: 15 residues. CDR1 LNHDA and CDR2 SQIVND come from the germline V gene (reference sequence). Losses at the gene ends were 7 bases for V and 2 bases for J; bases not matched to a gene: 10. DNA for the CDR3: TGTGCCAGTACCACCGGATCTAGCGGACAAGAGACCCAGTACTTC. It codes for CASTTGSSGQETQYF. Full variable domain (remainder filled in from reference TRBV19 and TRBJ2-5): DGGITQSPKYLFRKEGQNVTLSCEQNLNHDAMYWYRQDPGQGLRLIYYSQIVNDFQKGDIAEGYSVSREKKESFPLTVTSAQKNPTAFYLCASTTGSSGQETQYFGPGTRLLVL.

The chain employs TRBV15 and TRBJ2-2; unclear D gene. CDR3 length: 15 amino acids. V was pared by 1 base and J by 4 bases, with 10 bases between. Germline V gives CDR1 LNHNV, CDR2 YYDKDF (reference sequence). The CDR3 sequence: CATSRASLFTGELFF. DNA for the CDR3: TGTGCCACCAGCAGAGCCTCCCTGTTCACCGGGGAGCTGTTTTTT.

This clone was seen only once. The V and J genes are TRBV28 and TRBJ2-7; D gene ambiguous. CDR3 length equals 12 residues. Germline CDR1 and CDR2: MDHEN and SYDVKM. The V end lost 3 bases, the J end lost 6 bases, and 9 bases lay between the germline ends. The CDR3: CASSFARVEQYF. CDR3 coding DNA: TGTGCCAGCAGTTTCGCTAGAGTCGAGCAGTACTTC. The full variable domain, in which reference TRBV28 and TRBJ2-7 provide the parts outside the CDR3, is DVKVTQSSRYLVKRTGEKVFLECVQDMDHENMFWYRQDPGLGLRLIYFSYDVKMKEKGDIPEGYSVSREKKERFSLILESASTNQTSMYLCASSFARVEQYFGPGTRLTVT.

The genes are TRBV5-6 and TRBJ2-3; D is possibly TRBD1 (6 bases). There are 14 residues in the CDR3. CDR1 and CDR2 from the germline V gene are SGHDT and YYEEEE. Trimming left V 1 base short and J 0 bases short, with 6 bases between. This chain's CDR3 is CASSLTGSTDTQYF. For the CDR3, the DNA is TGTGCCAGCAGCTTGACAGGGAGCACAGATACGCAGTATTTT.

The chain has TRBV2 and TRBJ2-2, with 11 bases that match TRBD1. This CDR3 comprises 15 residues. Per germline, CDR1 SNHLY and CDR2 FYNNEI. Losses at the gene ends were 6 bases for V and 3 bases for J; bases not matched to a gene: 3. CDR3 coding DNA: TGTGCCAGCAGCCGGGACAGGGGGGACACCGGGGAGCTGTTTTTT. This encodes CASSRDRGDTGELFF.

The V and J genes are TRBV19 and TRBJ2-1, with D possibly TRBD2 on 6 matching bases. Trimming stripped 2 bases from V and 1 base from J, with 15 bases between. Germline CDR1 and CDR2: LNHDA and SQIVND (reference sequence). The CDR3 length is 17 residues. The CDR3 DNA reads as TGTGCCAGTAGTATAAGAACAGGAGGGTCTTCCTACAATGAGCAGTTCTTC. It specifies CASSIRTGGSSYNEQFF. Using reference TRBV19 and TRBJ2-1 for the parts outside the CDR3, the full variable domain is DGGITQSPKYLFRKEGQNVTLSCEQNLNHDAMYWYRQDPGQGLRLIYYSQIVNDFQKGDIAEGYSVSREKKESFPLTVTSAQKNPTAFYLCASSIRTGGSSYNEQFFGPGTRLTVL.

This clone was seen a single time. The genes are TRBV5-1 and TRBJ2-3; weak D call: TRBD2 (6 bases). CDR1 SGHRS and CDR2 YFSETQ come from the germline V gene. Trimming stripped 3 bases from V and 5 bases from J, with 7 bases between. The CDR3 spans 12 residues. The CDR3 sequence: CASSSGGDTQYF. The CDR3 DNA is TGCGCCAGCAGCTCCGGGGGAGATACGCAGTATTTT.

The gene calls are TRBV5-1 and TRBJ2-1; unclear D gene. Trimming left V 4 bases short and J 0 bases short, with 11 bases between. Germline V gene lookup returns CDR1 SGHRS and CDR2 YFSETQ. This CDR3 spans 15 amino acids. CDR3 protein: CASSGGASSYNEQFF. Written as DNA, the CDR3 is TGCGCCAGCAGCGGCGGCGCCAGCTCCTACAATGAGCAGTTCTTC. Drawing the rest from reference TRBV5-1 and TRBJ2-1, the complete variable domain is KAGVTQTPRYLIKTRGQQVTLSCSPISGHRSVSWYQQTPGQGLQFLFEYFSETQRNKGNFPGRFSGRQFSNSRSEMNVSTLELGDSALYLCASSGGASSYNEQFFGPGTRLTVL.

The gene calls are TRBV29-1 and TRBJ2-5; D might be TRBD1 or TRBD2, each matching 5 bases. Trimming shortened V by 2 bases and J by 5 bases, and 9 bases separated the two germline ends. This CDR3 has 12 amino acids. Germline loops: CDR1 SQVTM, CDR2 ANQGSEA. The DNA for the CDR3 is TGCAGCGTTGAATCCTGGGGGGAGACCCAGTACTTC. It translates to CSVESWGETQYF. The entire variable domain, with the rest obtained from reference TRBV29-1 and TRBJ2-5, is as follows: SAVISQKPSRDICQRGTSLTIQCQVDSQVTMMFWYRQQPGQSLTLIATANQGSEATYESGFVIDKFPISRPNLTFSTLTVSNMSPEDSSIYLCSVESWGETQYFGPGTRLLVL.